The present T cell receptor beta chain was sequenced within a study of OX40 agonist ivuxolimab in advanced cancers. This CDR3 contains 14 residues. The V end lost 8 bases, the J end lost 0 bases, and 12 bases lay between the germline ends. CDR1 MNHEY and CDR2 SMNVEV come from the germline V gene (reference sequence). Clones were read by immunoSEQ multiplex PCR, and TCRdb kept only the in-frame ones, dropping some. The data hold tens of thousands of clones, with around nine tenths observed a single time. The rearrangement uses TRBV27 and TRBJ2-3, with D perhaps given as TRBD1 or TRBD2 (5 bases each). This TCR was sampled from an adult with an advanced solid tumor such as melanoma, head and neck, liver or kidney cancer. The sequencing here drew on CD4+ or CD8+ T cells sorted from blood, taken in a trial of the OX40 agonist ivuxolimab. CDR3 sequence reads: CASRRGGSTDTQYF. The DNA of the CDR3 is TGTGCCAGCCGACGGGGCGGGAGCACAGATACGCAGTATTTT.